A single sample gave rise to the 10 T cell receptor beta chains below, sequenced in a study of blood T cell repertoires in COVID-19. Some clones are missing from TCRdb's copy, which holds only in-frame ones; the method was immunoSEQ multiplex PCR. The data contain around 180,000 clones, 88% of them singletons. Source material: peripheral blood. Source of these receptors: a woman younger than 45 with acute or convalescent COVID-19.

This chain connects TRBV28 to TRBJ2-7; the match to TRBD1 covers 7 bases. The CDR3 is made up of 16 amino acids. Germline V CDR1 and CDR2: MDHEN, SYDVKM. The V gene end was trimmed by 6 bases and the J gene end by 4 bases; junction bases not matched to a gene: 15. The CDR3 DNA sequence: TGTGCCAGCAGCCTGTTAATCGGGACAGCCGCGTACGAGCAGTACTTC. Encoded protein: CASSLLIGTAAYEQYF.

The chain recombines TRBV27 with TRBJ2-6; D gene uncertain. This CDR3 has 13 residues. Trimming pared 5 bases from V and 4 bases from J, leaving 6 bases between. CDR1 is MNHEY, CDR2 SMNVEV, per germline (reference sequence). The CDR3 DNA reads as TGTGCCAGCAGTCGTCGGGGGGCCAACGTCCTGACTTTC. Translation gives CASSRRGANVLTF.

On this clone itself: The same CDR3 is also encoded by other DNA sequences in this sample. V and J are TRBV19 and TRBJ2-7; 15 bases map to TRBD2. Unmatched junction bases numbered 3, after V lost 3 bases and J lost 3 bases. This CDR3 region has 16 residues. Germline CDR1 is LNHDA and CDR2 is SQIVND (reference sequence). The CDR3 DNA reads TGTGCCAGTAGTATGGGGACTAGCGGGAGGTACTACGAGCAGTACTTC. The encoded protein is CASSMGTSGRYYEQYF.

The chain has TRBV2 and TRBJ2-7; no clear D gene. The V end was cut by 7 bases, the J end by 4 bases, with 8 bases between. The CDR3 loop spans 11 amino acids. CDR1 SNHLY and CDR2 FYNNEI come from the germline V gene. CDR3 nucleotide sequence: TGTGCCAGCAATAGCCATTACGAGCAGTACTTC. Translated, it gives CASNSHYEQYF.

The genes are TRBV5-1 and TRBJ2-7, with unresolved D. The CDR3 consists of 14 residues. V was clipped by 0 bases and J by 4 bases, with 11 bases between them. CDR1 and CDR2 (germline): SGHRS, YFSETQ. The CDR3 sequence is CASSLGAGTYEQYF. The CDR3 DNA sequence: TGCGCCAGCAGCTTGGGAGCAGGAACGTACGAGCAGTACTTC.

The V call is TRBV5-1, the J call TRBJ1-1, with a tentative D call TRBD1 (6 bases). The germline V and J ends were trimmed by 0 bases and 6 bases, with 6 bases remaining between them. CDR1 and CDR2 (germline): SGHRS, YFSETQ. The CDR3 runs to 12 residues. The CDR3 region has the DNA TGCGCCAGCAGCTTGGAGGGGGCTGAAGCTTTCTTT. It codes for CASSLEGAEAFF.

The J gene is TRBJ2-7, the V gene TRBV28; 8 bases align to TRBD2. The CDR3 is 13 amino acids. Per germline, CDR1 MDHEN and CDR2 SYDVKM. V trimming: 10 bases; J trimming: 6 bases; junction bases outside the gene matches: 11. CDR3 amino acids: CATATPAGGEQYF. Written as DNA, the CDR3 is TGTGCCACCGCCACCCCCGCGGGGGGCGAGCAGTACTTC.

The chain combines TRBV6-5 with TRBJ1-1, with D perhaps TRBD1 (6 bases). Germline lookup yields CDR1 MNHEY and CDR2 SVGAGI. Trimming took off 10 bases at V and 2 bases at J, with 17 bases between the two ends. The CDR3 extends over 14 amino acids. Here the CDR3 DNA reads TGTGCCACGTCGCCCACGGACAGCAACACTGAAGCTTTCTTT. Translated: CATSPTDSNTEAFF.

This chain joins TRBV28 and TRBJ2-5; weak D call: TRBD2 (7 bases). The ends were cut back, 10 bases at V and 4 bases at J, with 19 bases in the middle. This CDR3 contains 14 residues. The germline CDR1 and CDR2 sequences are MDHEN and SYDVKM. CDR3 sequence: CATIPFGGRETQYF. The CDR3 nucleotides are TGTGCCACCATTCCTTTCGGGGGGCGAGAGACCCAGTACTTC.

This sequence joins TRBV3-1 (or the pseudogene TRBV3-2) and TRBJ1-6, with D possibly matching TRBD1 (6 bases). Germline assignment: CDR1 LGHDT and CDR2 YNNKEL (reference sequence). There are 14 residues in the CDR3. The V end was cut by 1 base, the J end by 10 bases, with 11 bases between. The CDR3 loop is CASSQGRGGSPLHF. CDR3 sequence (DNA): TGTGCCAGCAGCCAAGGCAGGGGTGGCTCACCCCTCCACTTT.